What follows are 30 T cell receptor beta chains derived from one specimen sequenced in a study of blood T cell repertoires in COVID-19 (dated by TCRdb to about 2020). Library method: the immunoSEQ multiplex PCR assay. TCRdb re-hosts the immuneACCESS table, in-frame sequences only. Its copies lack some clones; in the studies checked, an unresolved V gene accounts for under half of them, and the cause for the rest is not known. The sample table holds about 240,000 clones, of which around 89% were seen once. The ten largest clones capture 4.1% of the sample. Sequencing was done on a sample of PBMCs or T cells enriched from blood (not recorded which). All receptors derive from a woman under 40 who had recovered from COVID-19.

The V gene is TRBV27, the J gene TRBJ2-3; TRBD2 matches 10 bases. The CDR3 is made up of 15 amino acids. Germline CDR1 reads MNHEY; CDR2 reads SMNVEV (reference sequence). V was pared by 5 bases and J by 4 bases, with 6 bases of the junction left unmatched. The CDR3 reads CASSPSSGRSDTQYF. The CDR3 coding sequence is TGTGCCAGCAGTCCTTCTAGCGGGAGATCAGATACGCAGTATTTT.

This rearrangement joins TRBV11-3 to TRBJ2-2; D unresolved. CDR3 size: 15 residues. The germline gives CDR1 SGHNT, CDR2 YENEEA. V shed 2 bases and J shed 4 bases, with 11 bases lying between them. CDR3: CASSLLLGGTGELFF. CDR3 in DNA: TGTGCCAGCAGCTTATTGCTAGGCGGCACCGGGGAGCTGTTTTTT.

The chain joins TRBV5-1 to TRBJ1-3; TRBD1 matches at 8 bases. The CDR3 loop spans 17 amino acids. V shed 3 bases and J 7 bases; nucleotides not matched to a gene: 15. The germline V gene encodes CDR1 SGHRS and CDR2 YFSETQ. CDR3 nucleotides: TGCGCCAGCAGCTCGATGACCACAGGGGGTTTTCGGAACACCATATATTTT. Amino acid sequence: CASSSMTTGGFRNTIYF. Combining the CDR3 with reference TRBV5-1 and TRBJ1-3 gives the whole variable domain KAGVTQTPRYLIKTRGQQVTLSCSPISGHRSVSWYQQTPGQGLQFLFEYFSETQRNKGNFPGRFSGRQFSNSRSEMNVSTLELGDSALYLCASSSMTTGGFRNTIYFGEGSWLTVV.

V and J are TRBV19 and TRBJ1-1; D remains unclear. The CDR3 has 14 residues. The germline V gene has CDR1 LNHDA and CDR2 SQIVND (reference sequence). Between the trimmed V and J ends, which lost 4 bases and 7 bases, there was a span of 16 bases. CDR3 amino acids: CASSTGKLSVEAFF. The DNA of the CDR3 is TGTGCCAGTAGTACGGGAAAGTTGTCAGTTGAAGCTTTCTTT.

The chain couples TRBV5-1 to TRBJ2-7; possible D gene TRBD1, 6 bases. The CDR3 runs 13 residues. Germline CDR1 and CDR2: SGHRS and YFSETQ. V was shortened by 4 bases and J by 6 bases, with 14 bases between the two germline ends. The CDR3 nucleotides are TGCGCCAGCAGCGGAGGACAGAGGCTCGAGCAGTACTTC. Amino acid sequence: CASSGGQRLEQYF.

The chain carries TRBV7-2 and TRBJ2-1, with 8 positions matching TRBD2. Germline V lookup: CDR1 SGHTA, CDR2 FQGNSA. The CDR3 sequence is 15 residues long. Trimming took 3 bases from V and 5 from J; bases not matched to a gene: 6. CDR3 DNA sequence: TGTGCCAGCAGCTTGAGAAGCGGGAGTAACAATGAGCAGTTCTTC. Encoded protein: CASSLRSGSNNEQFF.

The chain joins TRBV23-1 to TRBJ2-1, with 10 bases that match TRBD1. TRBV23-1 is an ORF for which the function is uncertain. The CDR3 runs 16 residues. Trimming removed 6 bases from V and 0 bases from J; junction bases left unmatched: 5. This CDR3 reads CASRTGGRSSYNEQFF. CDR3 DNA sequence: TGCGCCAGCAGGACAGGGGGCCGAAGCTCCTACAATGAGCAGTTCTTC.

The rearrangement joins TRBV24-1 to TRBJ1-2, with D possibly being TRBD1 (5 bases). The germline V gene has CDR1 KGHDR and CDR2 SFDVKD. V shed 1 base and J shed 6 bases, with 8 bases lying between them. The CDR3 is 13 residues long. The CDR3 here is CATSDFSGHGYTF. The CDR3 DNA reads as TGTGCCACCAGTGATTTCTCAGGGCATGGCTACACCTTC.

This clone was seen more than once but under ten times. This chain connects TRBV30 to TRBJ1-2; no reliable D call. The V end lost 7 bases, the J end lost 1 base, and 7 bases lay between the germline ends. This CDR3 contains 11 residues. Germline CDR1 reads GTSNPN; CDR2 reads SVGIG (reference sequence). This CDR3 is CASTLNYGYTF. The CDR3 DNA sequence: TGTGCCTCGACACTTAACTATGGCTACACCTTC.

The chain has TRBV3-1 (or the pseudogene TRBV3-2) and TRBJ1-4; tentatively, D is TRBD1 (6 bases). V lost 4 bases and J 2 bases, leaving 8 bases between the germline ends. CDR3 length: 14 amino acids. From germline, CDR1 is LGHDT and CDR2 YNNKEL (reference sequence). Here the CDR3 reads CASSRQGTNEKLFF. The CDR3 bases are TGTGCCAGCAGCCGGCAGGGGACTAATGAAAAACTGTTTTTT.

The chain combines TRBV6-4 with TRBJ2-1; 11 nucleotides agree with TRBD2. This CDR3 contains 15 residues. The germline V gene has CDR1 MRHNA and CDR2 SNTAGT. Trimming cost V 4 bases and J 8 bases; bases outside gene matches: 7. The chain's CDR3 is CASSVLAGGAYEQFF. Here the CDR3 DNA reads TGTGCCAGCAGTGTTCTAGCGGGAGGTGCGTATGAGCAGTTCTTC.

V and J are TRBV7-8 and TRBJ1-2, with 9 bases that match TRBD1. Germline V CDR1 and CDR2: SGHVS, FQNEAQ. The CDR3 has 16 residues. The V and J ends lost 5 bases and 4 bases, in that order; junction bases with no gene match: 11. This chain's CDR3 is CASSPTAGQGTYGYTF. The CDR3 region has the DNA TGTGCCAGCAGCCCTACGGCCGGACAGGGGACCTATGGCTACACCTTC.

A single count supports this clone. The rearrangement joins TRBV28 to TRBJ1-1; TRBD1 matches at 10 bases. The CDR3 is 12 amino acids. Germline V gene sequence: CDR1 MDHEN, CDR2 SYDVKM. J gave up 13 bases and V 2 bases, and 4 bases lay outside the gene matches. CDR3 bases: TGTGCCAGCAGTTTAGAGAGGACAGGGGGTTTCTTT. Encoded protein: CASSLERTGGFF.

The CDR3 loop reads CASSPYYYGYNEQFF. The CDR3 coding sequence is TGTGCCAGCAGTCCCTACTACTACGGATACAATGAGCAGTTCTTC. The chain recombines TRBV6-5 with TRBJ2-1; D remains ambiguous. This CDR3 is built from 15 residues. Per the germline V gene, CDR1 is MNHEY and CDR2 is SVGAGI. V dropped 5 bases and J dropped 4 bases, with 15 bases sitting between them.

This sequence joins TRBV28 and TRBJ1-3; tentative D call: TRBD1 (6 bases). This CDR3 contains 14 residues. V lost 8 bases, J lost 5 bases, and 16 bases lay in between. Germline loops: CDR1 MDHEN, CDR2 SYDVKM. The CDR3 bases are TGTGCCAGCTCTCCCGGGGACATCAGAAACACCATATATTTT. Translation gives CASSPGDIRNTIYF.

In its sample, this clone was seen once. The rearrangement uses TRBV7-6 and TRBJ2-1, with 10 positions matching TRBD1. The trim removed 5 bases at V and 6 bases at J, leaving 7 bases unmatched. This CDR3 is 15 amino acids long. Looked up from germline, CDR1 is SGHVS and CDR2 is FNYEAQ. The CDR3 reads CASSVGTGESNEQFF. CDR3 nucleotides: TGTGCCAGCAGCGTCGGGACAGGGGAGAGCAATGAGCAGTTCTTC.

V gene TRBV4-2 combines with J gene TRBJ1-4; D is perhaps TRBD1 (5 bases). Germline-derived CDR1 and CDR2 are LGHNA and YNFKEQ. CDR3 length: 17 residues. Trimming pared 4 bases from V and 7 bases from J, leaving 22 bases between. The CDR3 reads CASSPYTRVRGGEKLFF. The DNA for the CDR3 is TGTGCCAGCAGCCCCTACACCCGTGTAAGGGGAGGTGAAAAACTGTTTTTT.

CDR3 bases: TGTGCCAGCAGCAGTGGACAGATGAACACCGGGGAGCTGTTTTTT. Amino acids: CASSSGQMNTGELFF. This sequence joins TRBV28 and TRBJ2-2, with D possibly TRBD1 on 6 matching bases. This CDR3 spans 15 amino acids. V lost 6 bases and J lost 1, with 12 bases in between. In germline, CDR1 is MDHEN, CDR2 SYDVKM.

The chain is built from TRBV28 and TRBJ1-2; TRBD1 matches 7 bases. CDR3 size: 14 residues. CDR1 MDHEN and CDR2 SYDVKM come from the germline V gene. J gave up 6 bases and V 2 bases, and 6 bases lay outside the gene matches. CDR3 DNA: TGTGCCAGCAGTTTAATCGACAGGGTGAATGGCTACACCTTC. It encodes CASSLIDRVNGYTF.

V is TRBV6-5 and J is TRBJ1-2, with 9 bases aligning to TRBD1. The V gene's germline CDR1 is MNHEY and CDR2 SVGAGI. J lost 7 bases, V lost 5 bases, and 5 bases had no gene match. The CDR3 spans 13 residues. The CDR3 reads CASSPGTGFGYTF. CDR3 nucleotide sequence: TGTGCCAGCAGTCCCGGGACAGGGTTTGGCTACACCTTC.

CDR3 protein: CASSQEWTSGRAYEQFF. The CDR3 region has the DNA TGCGCCAGCAGCCAAGAATGGACTAGCGGGAGAGCCTATGAGCAGTTCTTC. This chain joins TRBV4-3 and TRBJ2-1; 13 bases are a match to TRBD2. The CDR3 is 17 amino acids. Germline V gene lookup returns CDR1 LGHNA and CDR2 YSLEER. V lost 0 bases to trimming and J lost 8 bases; unmatched junction nucleotides: 7.

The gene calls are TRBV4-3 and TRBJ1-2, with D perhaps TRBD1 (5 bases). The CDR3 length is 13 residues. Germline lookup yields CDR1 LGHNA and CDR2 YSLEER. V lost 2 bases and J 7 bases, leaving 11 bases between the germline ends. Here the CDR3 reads CASSQRGETGYTF. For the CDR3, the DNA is TGCGCCAGCAGCCAACGGGGGGAGACTGGCTACACCTTC.

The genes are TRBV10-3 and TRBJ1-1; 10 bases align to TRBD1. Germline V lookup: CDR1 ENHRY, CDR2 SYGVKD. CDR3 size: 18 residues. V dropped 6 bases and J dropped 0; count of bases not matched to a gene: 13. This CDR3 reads CAIRPLRQGADMNTEAFF. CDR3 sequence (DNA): TGTGCCATCAGGCCACTAAGACAGGGGGCTGATATGAACACTGAAGCTTTCTTT.

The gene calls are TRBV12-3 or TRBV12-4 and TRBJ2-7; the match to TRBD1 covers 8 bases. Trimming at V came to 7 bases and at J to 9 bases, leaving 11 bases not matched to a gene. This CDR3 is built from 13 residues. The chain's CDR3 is CASTGDRSMAQYF. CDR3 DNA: TGTGCCAGCACGGGGGACAGGTCAATGGCGCAGTACTTC.

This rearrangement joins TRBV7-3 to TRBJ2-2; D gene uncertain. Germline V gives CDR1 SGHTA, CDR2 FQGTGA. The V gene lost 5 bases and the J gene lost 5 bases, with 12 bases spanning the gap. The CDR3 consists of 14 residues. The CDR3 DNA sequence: TGTGCCAGCAGCCGCCCAGGTGGAACCGGGGAGCTGTTTTTT. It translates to CASSRPGGTGELFF.

The CDR3 protein is CASSRTGDDQPQHF. The CDR3 DNA is TGTGCCAGCAGTCGGACAGGGGACGACCAGCCCCAGCATTTT. V and J are TRBV28 and TRBJ1-5; 9 bases agree with TRBD1. The V and J ends lost 5 bases and 7 bases, in that order; junction bases with no gene match: 6. There are 14 residues in the CDR3. Germline V CDR1 and CDR2: MDHEN, SYDVKM.

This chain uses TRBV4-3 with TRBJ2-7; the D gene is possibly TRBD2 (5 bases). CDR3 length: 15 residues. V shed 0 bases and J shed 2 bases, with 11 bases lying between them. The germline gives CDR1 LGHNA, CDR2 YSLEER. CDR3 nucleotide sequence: TGCGCCAGCAGCCAAGATGTGCCGGGAACCTACGAGCAGTACTTC. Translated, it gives CASSQDVPGTYEQYF.

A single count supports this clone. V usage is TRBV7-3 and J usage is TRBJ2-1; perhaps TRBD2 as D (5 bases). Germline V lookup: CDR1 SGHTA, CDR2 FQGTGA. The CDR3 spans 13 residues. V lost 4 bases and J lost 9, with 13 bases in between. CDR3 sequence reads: CASSSTSHLEQFF. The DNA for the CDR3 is TGTGCCAGCAGCTCTACTAGTCACCTTGAGCAGTTCTTC.

CDR3 loop: CASSPMVTSGSLGHGQFF. CDR3 in DNA: TGTGCCAGCAGCCCCATGGTCACTAGCGGGAGTTTGGGGCACGGGCAGTTCTTC. This chain links TRBV3-1 (or the pseudogene TRBV3-2) with TRBJ2-1; 11 bases map to TRBD2. With V trimmed by 4 bases and J by 12 bases, 20 bases remained unmatched. Germline loops: CDR1 LGHDT, CDR2 YNNKEL (reference sequence). CDR3 length: 18 amino acids.

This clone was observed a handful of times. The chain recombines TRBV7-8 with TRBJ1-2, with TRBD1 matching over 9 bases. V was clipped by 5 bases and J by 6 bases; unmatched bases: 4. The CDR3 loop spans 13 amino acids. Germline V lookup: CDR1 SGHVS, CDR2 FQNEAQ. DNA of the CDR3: TGTGCCAGCAGCGGAACAGGGGGCAATGGCTACACCTTC. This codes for CASSGTGGNGYTF.